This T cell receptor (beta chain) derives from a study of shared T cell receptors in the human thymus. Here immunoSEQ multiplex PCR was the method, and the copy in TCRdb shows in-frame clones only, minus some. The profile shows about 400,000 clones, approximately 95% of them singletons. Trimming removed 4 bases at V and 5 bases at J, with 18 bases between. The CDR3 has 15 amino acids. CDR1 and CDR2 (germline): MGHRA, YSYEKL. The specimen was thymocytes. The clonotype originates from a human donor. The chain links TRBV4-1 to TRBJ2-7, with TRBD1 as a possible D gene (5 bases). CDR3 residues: CASSLTGAQSDEQYF. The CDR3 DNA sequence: TGCGCCAGCAGCCTAACAGGAGCCCAATCGGACGAGCAGTACTTC.